This entry describes one TCR beta chain. This CDR3 has 12 residues. Germline loops: CDR1 SNHLY, CDR2 FYNNEI. Trimming stripped 5 bases from V and 7 bases from J, with 9 bases between. Under the authors' procedure: Estimated nucleated cell counts came from reference gene primer amplification. Clones were read by immunoSEQ multiplex PCR, and TCRdb kept only the in-frame ones, dropping some. That table gives V, J and clone size, and the DNA gave D and trimming. The repertoire has fewer than 300,000 clones, approximately 90% of them found once; the top ten carry over 5.5%. This record comes from a study of blood T cell repertoires in COVID-19. Those enrolled in Seattle joined during active infection and were followed longitudinally afterward.

Sequenced sample: peripheral blood. V and J are TRBV2 and TRBJ2-1; D might be TRBD2 (6 bases). This clonotype was obtained from a woman between 50 and 59 years old with COVID-19, enrolled during active disease. CDR3 DNA: TGTGCCAGCAGTTGGACTAAGAATGAGCAGTTCTTC. This gives the protein CASSWTKNEQFF.